The 19 T cell receptor beta chains listed next were all sequenced from one sample in a study of identical twins. TCRdb fed the 5' RACE reads into MiXCR, producing one record per CDR3 protein. The sample lists around 530,000 distinct CDR3 sequences; about 16% were seen once. These data are also associated with another study on yellow fever vaccine responses in identical twins.

The specimen sequenced was CD4+ T cells sorted from blood. These TCRs come from a woman between 18 and 29 years old in good health.

The chain uses TRBV3-1 and TRBJ1-2; 10 bases align to TRBD1. Germline V gene lookup returns CDR1 LGHDT and CDR2 YNNKEL (reference sequence). Trimming removed 7 bases from V and 7 bases from J; junction bases left unmatched: 6. The CDR3 spans 13 residues. The chain's CDR3 is CASTDRQGAGYTF. CDR3 DNA sequence: TGTGCCAGCACCGATCGACAGGGGGCTGGCTACACCTTC.

The V gene is TRBV27, the J gene TRBJ2-7; 9 bases are shared with TRBD1. In germline, CDR1 is MNHEY, CDR2 SMNVEV (reference sequence). The CDR3 covers 15 residues. V lost 4 bases and J lost 2; bases outside the gene matches: 6. CDR3 DNA sequence: TGTGCCAGCAGTTCCTCCGGGACAGGGACCTACGAGCAGTACTTC. This encodes CASSSSGTGTYEQYF.

This clonotype showed up just a few times. The chain combines TRBV7-8 with TRBJ2-4; D uncertain. Germline V gene sequence: CDR1 SGHVS, CDR2 FQNEAQ. The CDR3 loop spans 17 amino acids. V dropped 5 bases and J dropped 0 bases, with 17 bases sitting between them. DNA for the CDR3: TGTGCCAGCAGCCAACGACCTGTAACCCTAGCCAAAAACATTCAGTACTTC. It translates to CASSQRPVTLAKNIQYF.

This clonotype was detected only a few times. The chain couples TRBV7-2 to TRBJ2-1; D is undetermined. This CDR3 contains 12 residues. Deletions cut 2 bases from V and 10 bases from J, with 9 bases between. In germline, CDR1 is SGHTA, CDR2 FQGNSA. The CDR3 is CASSLFLGEQFF. The CDR3 DNA is TGTGCCAGCAGCTTATTCCTAGGCGAGCAGTTCTTC.

The V call is TRBV6-1, the J call TRBJ2-1; TRBD1 is a possible D gene (5 bases). This CDR3 contains 15 residues. V lost 2 bases to trimming and J lost 0 bases, with 8 bases between them. The germline V gene has CDR1 MNHNS and CDR2 SASEGT. As DNA, the CDR3 is TGTGCCAGCAGTGAATTGGGGCTCTCCTACAATGAGCAGTTCTTC. Protein: CASSELGLSYNEQFF.

This clonotype appeared a few times. The rearrangement links TRBV20-1 to TRBJ2-7; 8 nucleotides match TRBD1. J gave up 4 bases and V 3 bases, and 17 bases lay outside the gene matches. The CDR3 is made up of 17 amino acids. Germline V gene lookup returns CDR1 DFQATT and CDR2 SNEGSKA (reference sequence). CDR3 sequence: CSARDREQFGAGYEQYV. The DNA of the CDR3 is TGCAGTGCTAGGGACAGGGAGCAGTTCGGCGCAGGTTACGAGCAGTACGTC.

This clonotype occurred a few times. The rearrangement uses TRBV29-1 and TRBJ2-5, with 7 positions matching TRBD2. The CDR3 consists of 14 residues. The junction had 9 bases not matched to a gene; V was cut back by 4 bases and J by 4 bases. Per germline, CDR1 SQVTM and CDR2 ANQGSEA. The CDR3 DNA sequence: TGCAGCGTTGTTCCCAGGTCGGGGGGAGAGACCCAGTACTTC. This sequence encodes CSVVPRSGGETQYF.

This clonotype was detected only a few times. The J gene is TRBJ2-1, the V gene TRBV5-1; TRBD1 is a possible D gene (5 bases). The CDR3 length is 15 residues. The germline V and J ends were trimmed by 0 bases and 7 bases, with 14 bases remaining between them. The germline V gene encodes CDR1 SGHRS and CDR2 YFSETQ. Here the CDR3 DNA reads TGCGCCAGCAGCTTGGGTGCTCAGGGCGAGAATGAGCAGTTCTTC. Encoded protein: CASSLGAQGENEQFF. The variable domain in full, completed from reference TRBV5-1 and TRBJ2-1, reads KAGVTQTPRYLIKTRGQQVTLSCSPISGHRSVSWYQQTPGQGLQFLFEYFSETQRNKGNFPGRFSGRQFSNSRSEMNVSTLELGDSALYLCASSLGAQGENEQFFGPGTRLTVL.

The rearrangement links TRBV21-1 to TRBJ2-1; the table's D call TRBD1 went unverified against the DNA. TRBV21-1 corresponds to a pseudogene. This CDR3 comprises 18 residues. Here the CDR3 reads CASSKEFCRTGDYNEQFF. DNA for the CDR3: TGTGCCAGCAGCAAAGAGTTTTGTAGGACAGGGGATTACAATGAGCAGTTCTTC.

This clonotype has ten or more counts. The chain has TRBV15 and TRBJ2-6, with a possible D match to TRBD1 (5 bases). V shed 3 bases and J shed 1 base, with 10 bases lying between them. Germline V CDR1 and CDR2: LNHNV, YYDKDF (reference sequence). The CDR3 has 16 residues. CDR3 residues: CATSRRRGSGANVLTF. The CDR3 coding sequence is TGTGCCACCAGCAGGAGAAGGGGATCTGGGGCCAACGTCCTGACTTTC. Supplemented by reference TRBV15 and TRBJ2-6, the full variable domain reads DAMVIQNPRYQVTQFGKPVTLSCSQTLNHNVMYWYQQKSSQAPKLLFHYYDKDFNNEADTPDNFQSRRPNTSFCFLDIRSPGLGDTAMYLCATSRRRGSGANVLTFGAGSRLTVL.

The chain combines TRBV7-9 with TRBJ2-2, with TRBD1 matching 10 bases. Trimming removed 1 base from V and 5 bases from J; junction bases left unmatched: 4. The CDR3 covers 16 residues. CDR1 SEHNR and CDR2 FQNEAQ come from the germline V gene (reference sequence). Here the CDR3 reads CASSLGRTGGTGELFF. As DNA, the CDR3 is TGTGCCAGCAGCTTAGGAAGGACAGGGGGAACCGGGGAGCTGTTTTTT.

Here the CDR3 DNA reads TGTGCCAGCAGTTTCGGGGGTGCGGGCACCGGGGAGCTGTTTTTT. It codes for CASSFGGAGTGELFF. This sequence joins TRBV12-3 or TRBV12-4 and TRBJ2-2; D possibly corresponds to TRBD2 (6 bases). With 3 bases removed from V and 4 bases from J, the gap between germline ends came to 12 bases. CDR3 length equals 15 residues.

The J gene is TRBJ2-2, the V gene TRBV13; 7 nucleotides align to TRBD1. The V gene end was trimmed by 4 bases and the J gene end by 3 bases; junction bases not matched to a gene: 11. This CDR3 contains 17 residues. Germline V gene lookup returns CDR1 PRHDT and CDR2 FYEKMQ (reference sequence). In nucleotides, the CDR3 is TGTGCCAGCAGCTCCTACGCAGACAGGGCGGACACCGGGGAGCTGTTTTTT. Translated, it gives CASSSYADRADTGELFF. The entire variable domain, with the rest obtained from reference TRBV13 and TRBJ2-2, is as follows: AAGVIQSPRHLIKEKRETATLKCYPIPRHDTVYWYQQGPGQDPQFLISFYEKMQSDKGSIPDRFSAQQFSDYHSELNMSSLELGDSALYFCASSSYADRADTGELFFGEGSRLTVL.

The chain joins TRBV11-2 to TRBJ2-5; the match to TRBD2 covers 10 bases. Per the germline V gene, CDR1 is SGHAT and CDR2 is FQNNGV. The length of the CDR3 is 15 residues. After removal of 3 bases from V and 5 bases from J, the junction contained 6 bases not matched to a gene. The CDR3 sequence is CASSFTSGAGETQYF. In DNA form, the CDR3 reads TGTGCCAGCAGCTTTACTAGCGGGGCGGGGGAGACCCAGTACTTC.

J is TRBJ1-2 and V is TRBV12-3 or TRBV12-4, with a weak D call TRBD1 (6 bases). The V end lost 3 bases, the J end lost 2 bases, and 10 bases lay between the germline ends. The CDR3 consists of 14 residues. CDR3 loop: CASSFGTRNYGYTF. CDR3 DNA: TGTGCCAGCAGTTTTGGGACAAGGAACTATGGCTACACCTTC.

This CDR3 reads CASSFIAGGPTDTQYF. CDR3 DNA: TGTGCCAGCAGCTTTATTGCGGGAGGACCCACAGATACGCAGTATTTT. The genes are TRBV7-3 and TRBJ2-3, with TRBD2 matching 8 bases. J was trimmed by 2 bases and V by 3 bases; bases with no gene match: 7. CDR1 SGHTA and CDR2 FQGTGA come from the germline V gene. The CDR3 extends over 16 amino acids.

V is TRBV28 and J is TRBJ2-7, with TRBD1 as a possible D gene (5 bases). The germline V gene has CDR1 MDHEN and CDR2 SYDVKM. Between the trimmed V and J ends, which lost 4 bases and 3 bases, there was a span of 16 bases. This CDR3 has 15 residues. The CDR3 DNA sequence: TGTGCCAGCAGTTCCCCCCAGGGTTTATTCTACGAGCAGTACTTC. Translation: CASSSPQGLFYEQYF.

In this sample, this clonotype turned up a few times. V and J are TRBV24-1 and TRBJ2-5; 9 bases line up with TRBD2. CDR3 length: 19 residues. The germline V gene encodes CDR1 KGHDR and CDR2 SFDVKD. V gave up 4 bases and J gave up 0 bases; unmatched junction bases: 14. CDR3 residues: CATSDSRPGSGGHQETQYF. DNA for the CDR3: TGTGCCACCAGTGACTCCCGACCCGGGAGCGGGGGGCACCAAGAGACCCAGTACTTC.

This clonotype was seen a few times. The V gene is TRBV2, the J gene TRBJ2-3; D gene ambiguous. CDR3 length: 12 residues. CDR1 is SNHLY and CDR2 is FYNNEI in the germline V gene. With 3 bases removed from V and 2 bases from J, the gap between germline ends came to 3 bases. The CDR3 loop reads CASSDNTDTQYF. The CDR3 DNA reads TGTGCCAGCAGTGACAACACAGATACGCAGTATTTT.